Listed below are T cell receptor beta chains from one sample, sequenced in a study of blood T cell repertoires in COVID-19. Produced via immunoSEQ multiplex PCR; TCRdb's table is partial and in-frame only. This repertoire shows 410,000 or so clones, 75% to 90% found once; its top ten account for 1.4%. Input material: peripheral blood. All receptors come from a woman in her twenties or thirties with active or convalescent COVID-19. The CDR3 runs from the conserved cysteine through the conserved F or W. Some rows have no size entry. The others give once, few or many, or a class for an expanded clone.

clone_size v_call cdr3_aa
NA TRBV5-5 CASSLAPQGANEKLFF
many TRBV6-1 CASSDRTSGDYNEQFF
NA TRBV18 CASSLETEAFF
NA TRBV6-5 CASLEGQGQGYTF
NA TRBV11-2 CASSLAQSYGYTF
NA TRBV3-1/TRBV3-2 CASSLEAAYGYTF
NA TRBV20-1 CGGLYNEQFF
few TRBV2 CASSGLAGRRDTQYF
NA TRBV6-9 CASIGTMTQDTEAFF
NA TRBV11-2 CASSPFLAAHEEQYF
NA TRBV4-1 CASSLQGAQGYNEQFF
NA TRBV5-1 CASSLDGGNTIYF
NA TRBV4-1 CASSQDGGSETQYF
NA TRBV2 CASSRESSYNEQFF
few TRBV3-1/TRBV3-2 CASSQDSVKRGYTF
NA TRBV9 CASSALQGTNEKLFF
NA TRBV6-1 CASSESRTRLAEAFF
few TRBV2 CASGRANTGELFF
NA TRBV27 CASSSRSGGYSNQPQHF
NA TRBV18 CASPPLLAGGTIYNEQFF
NA TRBV6-5 CASTGTGDQPQHF
NA TRBV25-1 CASGTSSYEQYF
NA TRBV6-5 CASSYYTGEGNTIYF
NA TRBV4-2 CASSQGSGTGGVPLHEQYF
NA TRBV18 CASSPPSGRRDYGYTF
NA TRBV7-8 CASSLEWTANTEAFF
NA TRBV14 CASRGPGGAEAFF
NA TRBV5-5 CASRTGTSNTGELFF
NA TRBV6-5 CASRVAGGTDTQYF
NA TRBV5-4 CASSSQGAGGYTF
NA TRBV19 CASSRQGLDYGYTF
once TRBV29-1 CSVSVQGEALKAFF
NA TRBV4-2 CASSQDMTASGNTIYF
NA TRBV3-1/TRBV3-2 CASSQEGTRGGSSYNEQFF
NA TRBV12-3/TRBV12-4 CASSLVGSEQYF
NA TRBV11-2 CASRGRSNYGYTF
few TRBV28 CASRPSGQGNYGYTF
NA TRBV10-3 CAISESLGQINQPQHF
NA TRBV9 CASSVTSPGEQYF
NA TRBV27 CASSLSRLAGYNEQFF